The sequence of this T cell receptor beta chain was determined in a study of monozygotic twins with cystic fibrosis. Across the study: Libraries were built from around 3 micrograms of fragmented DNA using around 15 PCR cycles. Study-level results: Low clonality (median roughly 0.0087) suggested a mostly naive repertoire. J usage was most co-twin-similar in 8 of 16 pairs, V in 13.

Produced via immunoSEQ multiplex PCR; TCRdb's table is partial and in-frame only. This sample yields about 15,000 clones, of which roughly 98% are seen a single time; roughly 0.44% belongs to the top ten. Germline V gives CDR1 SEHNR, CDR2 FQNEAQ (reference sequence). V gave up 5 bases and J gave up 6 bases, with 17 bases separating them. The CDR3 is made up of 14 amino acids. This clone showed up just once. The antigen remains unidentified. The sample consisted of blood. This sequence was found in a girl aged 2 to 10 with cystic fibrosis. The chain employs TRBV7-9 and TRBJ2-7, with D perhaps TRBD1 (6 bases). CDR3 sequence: CASSGSFTGSEQYF. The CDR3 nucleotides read TGTGCCAGCAGCGGATCTTTTACAGGGAGCGAGCAGTACTTC. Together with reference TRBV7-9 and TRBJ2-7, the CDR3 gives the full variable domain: DTGVSQNPRHKITKRGQNVTFRCDPISEHNRLYWYRQTLGQGPEFLTYFQNEAQLEKSRLLSDRFSAERPKGSFSTLEIQRTEQGDSAMYLCASSGSFTGSEQYFGPGTRLTVT.